Sequencing of this TCR beta chain was carried out in a study of T-cell reconstitution after alpha-beta-depleted transplantation in children. Points from the study as a whole: Diversity and T-cell counts at one year after transplant derived mostly from new T cells. By about two months after transplant, alpha-beta T cells reportedly arose from several hundred graft clones that had expanded.

Preparation of the TCRbeta library involved a method that used unique molecular identifiers. MiXCR, applied by TCRdb to the PCR reads, yields one record per CDR3 protein. This table holds some 310,000 distinct CDR3 sequences, 23% found once. About this clonotype: Its antigen is still unknown.

Trimming took 0 bases from V and 4 from J; bases not matched to a gene: 7. The germline V gene encodes CDR1 SGHRS and CDR2 YFSETQ. There are 15 residues in the CDR3. Sequences were derived from PBMCs, mostly from graft donor cells, sampled 180 days after TCRalphabeta/CD19-depleted stem cell transplant. The receptor was isolated from a male patient younger than 18 who had a stem cell transplant for acute lymphoblastic leukemia, so the T cells may come from the graft donor. This chain links TRBV5-1 with TRBJ2-7; 7 bases fit TRBD2. In DNA, the CDR3 is TGCGCCAGCAGCTTGGCAGGACTAGGGTTGTACGAGCAGTACTTC. This encodes CASSLAGLGLYEQYF.